Following are 27 T cell receptor beta chains from one sample sequenced in a study of response to subunit inactivated influenza vaccine (dated by TCRdb to between 2018 and 2020). The receptor library was made with RT-PCR. The sequencer was an Illumina HiSeq 2500. TCRdb reworked the public reads: Q25 trimming with fastp, MiXCR clone assembly, productive beta chains retained. Rows with one shared CDR3 protein collapse into an entry with the most common genes and DNA. The sample table contains approximately 730,000 distinct CDR3 sequences; only one count was recorded for roughly 13% of them. Around 6.5% of the sample is taken by the ten largest. The specimen was PBMCs from blood, collected 14 to 15 days before vaccination. The receptors were sampled from a man aged 50 or older who received an inactivated influenza vaccine. Donor details come from another sample of the same person, matched by shared clones.

This clonotype was seen more than once but under ten times. V is TRBV20-1 and J is TRBJ1-5; TRBD1 might be the D (5 bases). Per germline, CDR1 DFQATT and CDR2 SNEGSKA (reference sequence). This CDR3 has 12 residues. V gave up 4 bases and J gave up 4 bases, with 8 bases separating them. CDR3 region: CSATTANQPQHF. The CDR3 nucleotides are TGCAGTGCTACGACAGCAAATCAGCCCCAGCATTTT.

The gene calls are TRBV7-2 and TRBJ2-3; D is unclear. The CDR3 extends over 13 amino acids. The germline CDR1 and CDR2 sequences are SGHTA and FQGNSA. V dropped 0 bases and J dropped 4 bases, with 5 bases sitting between them. CDR3 nucleotide sequence: TGTGCCAGCAGCTTAGCTTCGGCAGATACGCAGTATTTT. It encodes CASSLASADTQYF. The whole variable domain, remainder taken from reference TRBV7-2 and TRBJ2-3, is GAGVSQSPSNKVTEKGKDVELRCDPISGHTALYWYRQSLGQGLEFLIYFQGNSAPDKSGLPSDRFSAERTGGSVSTLTIQRTQQEDSAVYLCASSLASADTQYFGPGTRLTVL.

The chain couples TRBV29-1 to TRBJ1-1; D gene ambiguous. The CDR3 totals 13 residues. Germline V gives CDR1 SQVTM, CDR2 ANQGSEA. V was trimmed by 1 base and J by 4 bases, leaving 10 bases between them. This chain's CDR3 is CSVEAQISTEAFF. The CDR3 region has the DNA TGCAGCGTTGAAGCCCAGATTAGCACTGAAGCTTTCTTT.

This clonotype was counted only a few times. This rearrangement joins TRBV7-9 to TRBJ2-3, with a tentative D call TRBD2 (5 bases). V was clipped by 4 bases and J by 2 bases, with 13 bases between them. Germline V CDR1 and CDR2: SEHNR, FQNEAQ (reference sequence). The CDR3 is 15 amino acids. In nucleotides, the CDR3 is TGTGCCAGCAGCTCCCACACGGGAACCACAGATACGCAGTATTTT. This sequence encodes CASSSHTGTTDTQYF.

This chain joins TRBV28 and TRBJ2-3; 11 bases line up with TRBD1. The V segment lost 1 base and the J segment 4 bases; nucleotides outside the gene matches: 13. The CDR3 is 19 residues long. Germline CDR1 is MDHEN and CDR2 is SYDVKM. The CDR3 is CASSLYFFGTGGSADTQYF. CDR3 in DNA: TGTGCCAGCAGTTTATATTTTTTCGGGACAGGGGGTTCAGCAGATACGCAGTATTTT.

This clonotype was counted many times. The V and J genes are TRBV7-8 and TRBJ2-5; possible D gene TRBD1, 6 bases. This CDR3 is built from 15 residues. Deletions cut 1 base from V and 5 bases from J, with 14 bases between. Germline loops: CDR1 SGHVS, CDR2 FQNEAQ. The CDR3 loop reads CASSLGVLQGETQYF. CDR3 coding DNA: TGTGCCAGCAGCTTAGGGGTACTTCAGGGGGAGACCCAGTACTTC.

The chain has TRBV5-1 and TRBJ2-5, with unresolved D. Germline V lookup: CDR1 SGHRS, CDR2 YFSETQ. V lost 0 bases to trimming and J lost 0 bases, with 6 bases between them. The CDR3 sequence is 14 residues long. CDR3 in DNA: TGCGCCAGCAGCTTGGCGAGAAACCAAGAGACCCAGTACTTC. As protein: CASSLARNQETQYF.

The J gene is TRBJ2-2, the V gene TRBV30, with 8 bases fitting TRBD1. This CDR3 region has 16 residues. Germline trimming cut 2 bases from V and 5 bases from J; bases unmatched to any gene: 10. Germline assignment: CDR1 GTSNPN and CDR2 SVGIG (reference sequence). CDR3 sequence reads: CAWSPSRTGRTGELFF. CDR3 coding DNA: TGTGCCTGGAGTCCCTCCCGGACAGGGCGTACCGGGGAGCTGTTTTTT. The full variable domain, its missing parts supplied by reference TRBV30 and TRBJ2-2, is SQTIHQWPATLVQPVGSPLSLECTVEGTSNPNLYWYRQAAGRGLQLLFYSVGIGQISSEVPQNLSASRPQDRQFILSSKKLLLSDSGFYLCAWSPSRTGRTGELFFGEGSRLTVL.

This clonotype was detected only a few times. The chain carries TRBV7-2 and TRBJ2-7; perhaps TRBD2 as D (5 bases). This CDR3 is 15 amino acids long. The germline gives CDR1 SGHTA, CDR2 FQGNSA. Trimming stripped 3 bases from V and 0 bases from J, with 12 bases between. As DNA, the CDR3 is TGTGCCAGCAGCTTGGTCGGGGATAGCTCCTACGAGCAGTACTTC. It encodes CASSLVGDSSYEQYF.

This clonotype appeared many times. The V and J genes are TRBV7-9 and TRBJ2-7; 12 bases fit TRBD2. CDR3 length: 14 residues. Losses at the gene ends were 5 bases for V and 3 bases for J; bases not matched to a gene: 2. Germline CDR1 SEHNR, CDR2 FQNEAQ (reference sequence). The chain's CDR3 is CASSPTSGGYEQYF. CDR3 nucleotides: TGTGCCAGCAGCCCGACTAGCGGGGGCTACGAGCAGTACTTC.

The rearrangement links TRBV20-1 to TRBJ1-2; possible D gene TRBD1, 6 bases. Trimming took 0 bases from V and 3 from J, leaving 14 bases between them. CDR1 is DFQATT and CDR2 is SNEGSKA in the germline V gene (reference sequence). There are 15 residues in the CDR3. The CDR3 sequence is CSARDRQGLDYGYTF. In DNA form, the CDR3 reads TGCAGTGCTAGAGATCGTCAGGGGTTGGACTATGGCTACACCTTC.

This clonotype was seen at least ten times. A read error may account for a junction end that differs from germline. V gene TRBV29-1 combines with J gene TRBJ2-7; 7 bases are shared with TRBD1. Per the germline V gene, CDR1 is SQVTM and CDR2 is ANQGSEA. The CDR3 runs 11 residues. CDR3 in DNA: TGCAGCGTTGAAGATGTTGGACAGGCCCAATTC. It encodes CSVEDVGQAQF.

The chain couples TRBV20-1 to TRBJ2-3; 9 bases agree with TRBD2. The ends lost 0 bases at V and 4 bases at J; junction bases unmatched: 8. The CDR3 sequence is 16 residues long. Germline CDR1 and CDR2: DFQATT and SNEGSKA (reference sequence). CDR3 nucleotide sequence: TGCAGTGCTAGAGATGGGGCGGGGGGGCTGGCAGATACGCAGTATTTT. Protein product: CSARDGAGGLADTQYF.

The chain recombines TRBV7-2 with TRBJ1-1; unclear D gene. Trimming cost V 2 bases and J 1 base, with 11 bases left between them. The CDR3 length is 15 residues. Per the germline V gene, CDR1 is SGHTA and CDR2 is FQGNSA. DNA of the CDR3: TGTGCCAGCAGCTTATGGGGAGTGAAGAACACTGAAGCTTTCTTT. This encodes CASSLWGVKNTEAFF.

The chain combines TRBV12-3 or TRBV12-4 with TRBJ2-5; 7 bases are shared with TRBD1. The CDR3 has 17 residues. V was clipped by 3 bases and J by 1 base; unmatched bases: 11. CDR3 nucleotides: TGTGCCAGCAGTTTTACGCTGCGACAGGGTACCCAAGAGACCCAGTACTTC. Encoded protein: CASSFTLRQGTQETQYF.

In its sample, this clonotype was seen a few times. The rearrangement links TRBV4-2 to TRBJ2-2; perhaps TRBD1 as D (6 bases). V was trimmed by 1 base and J by 8 bases, leaving 8 bases between them. The CDR3 is 13 amino acids. Germline V CDR1 and CDR2: LGHNA, YNFKEQ. DNA for the CDR3: TGTGCCAGCAGCCAAGGGCAGGGGGGGGAGCTGTTTTTT. Translating it yields CASSQGQGGELFF.

V is TRBV10-3 and J is TRBJ2-5; D is undetermined. The ends were cut back, 2 bases at V and 4 bases at J, with 11 bases in the middle. The CDR3 is 14 residues long. Germline CDR1 reads ENHRY; CDR2 reads SYGVKD. The CDR3 sequence is CAISEDMVGETQYF. Written as DNA, the CDR3 is TGTGCCATCAGTGAGGACATGGTTGGAGAGACCCAGTACTTC.

The chain links TRBV7-2 to TRBJ2-5; D remains unclear. The CDR3 is made up of 14 amino acids. V was trimmed by 3 bases and J by 5 bases, leaving 13 bases between them. Germline values: CDR1 SGHTA, CDR2 FQGNSA. The CDR3 protein is CASSFGRTAETQYF. CDR3 bases: TGTGCCAGCAGCTTCGGGCGGACGGCTGAGACCCAGTACTTC.

This clonotype was recorded a few times. This chain uses TRBV24-1 with TRBJ1-5, with no clear D. V was cut by 5 bases and J by 5 bases, with 9 bases left in between. This CDR3 comprises 13 residues. The V gene's germline CDR1 is KGHDR and CDR2 SFDVKD. CDR3 DNA sequence: TGTGCCACCAGTGTACGCGAGGATCAGCCCCAGCATTTT. This codes for CATSVREDQPQHF.

There are many counts of this clonotype. The rearrangement uses TRBV6-2 or TRBV6-3 and TRBJ2-3; 9 nucleotides agree with TRBD2. Germline V gene sequence: CDR1 MNHEY, CDR2 SVGEGT. V was clipped by 8 bases and J by 5 bases; unmatched bases: 11. This CDR3 has 15 amino acids. The CDR3 DNA follows: TGTGCCAGCGACCCAGCGGAGACTAGCGGAGATACGCAGTATTTT. It yields the protein CASDPAETSGDTQYF.

This clonotype was found a few times. CDR3 sequence: CASSWGQGIEQFF. CDR3 DNA: TGCGCCAGCAGCTGGGGACAGGGGATTGAGCAGTTCTTC. This sequence joins TRBV5-1 and TRBJ2-1, with 10 bases aligning to TRBD1. The CDR3 contains 13 residues. The V gene's germline CDR1 is SGHRS and CDR2 YFSETQ. After removal of 3 bases from V and 9 bases from J, the junction contained 3 bases not matched to a gene.

The chain couples TRBV4-1 to TRBJ2-7, with 7 bases matching TRBD1. The CDR3 runs 16 residues. V shed 0 bases and J 0 bases; nucleotides not matched to a gene: 5. The germline CDR1 and CDR2 sequences are MGHRA and YSYEKL. The CDR3 is CASSQEEGAYSYEQYF. Written as DNA, the CDR3 is TGCGCCAGCAGCCAAGAAGAGGGGGCCTACTCCTACGAGCAGTACTTC.

This clonotype was seen more than once but under ten times. This CDR3 reads CASSQIPRRSADTQYF. The CDR3 nucleotides read TGTGCCAGCAGCCAAATCCCCCGGCGGTCTGCAGATACGCAGTATTTT. V gene TRBV3-1 combines with J gene TRBJ2-3; D unclear. Germline CDR1 reads LGHDT; CDR2 reads YNNKEL (reference sequence). The CDR3 loop spans 16 amino acids. V lost 2 bases and J lost 4, with 16 bases in between.

This clonotype was detected ten times or more. The chain employs TRBV27 and TRBJ2-3; no definite D call. Germline V gene sequence: CDR1 MNHEY, CDR2 SMNVEV (reference sequence). CDR3 length equals 11 residues. V lost 11 bases and J lost 0, with 6 bases in between. The CDR3 protein is CASRSTDTQYF. The CDR3 DNA is TGTGCCTCTCGGAGCACAGATACGCAGTATTTT.

The rearrangement links TRBV12-2 to TRBJ2-2; the table's TRBD1 call for D was not verified on the DNA. TRBV12-2 is a listed pseudogene. The CDR3 contains 16 residues. The CDR3 DNA is TGTGCAAGTCGCCTGCACGAATCTTGGGGGTCCGGGGAGCTGTTTTTT. It codes for CASRLHESWGSGELFF.

V gene TRBV7-2 combines with J gene TRBJ2-1; 7 nucleotides line up with TRBD1. Trimming removed 6 bases from V and 5 bases from J; junction bases left unmatched: 7. This CDR3 contains 14 residues. Germline CDR1 reads SGHTA; CDR2 reads FQGNSA. The CDR3 here is CASRRTGTDNEQFF. The CDR3 DNA is TGTGCCAGCAGACGCACCGGGACAGACAATGAGCAGTTCTTC.

There are many counts of this clonotype. V usage is TRBV3-1 and J usage is TRBJ2-1, with D maybe TRBD2 (6 bases). This CDR3 is 13 amino acids long. V gave up 0 bases and J gave up 7 bases, with 7 bases separating them. Germline V gene lookup returns CDR1 LGHDT and CDR2 YNNKEL (reference sequence). In DNA, the CDR3 is TGTGCCAGCAGCCAAGAGGGGAGGAATGAGCAGTTCTTC. It yields the protein CASSQEGRNEQFF.